Shown below are 32 T cell receptor beta chains from a single sample sequenced in a study of T-cell memory formation after mild COVID-19. TCRdb re-called the 5' RACE reads with MiXCR, one entry per CDR3 protein. The sample carries about 400,000 distinct CDR3 sequences, 24% recorded once. The specimen was PBMCs or a T cell subset sorted from them (not recorded which). The receptors derive from an adult woman who had mild COVID-19 (a few samples of this study predate the infection). Cell type and time point are not known.

In this sample, this clonotype turned up a few times. J is TRBJ1-1 and V is TRBV11-2, with 7 bases lining up with TRBD1. This CDR3 has 13 residues. The junction had 4 bases not matched to a gene; V was cut back by 6 bases and J by 3 bases. Germline loops: CDR1 SGHAT, CDR2 FQNNGV. The CDR3 DNA reads as TGTGCCAGCAGGCGGGACAGATACACTGAAGCTTTCTTT. Translated: CASRRDRYTEAFF.

The genes are TRBV6-5 and TRBJ1-1; D might be TRBD1 (5 bases). The germline V and J ends were trimmed by 5 bases and 7 bases, with 32 bases remaining between them. The CDR3 is made up of 19 amino acids. Germline values: CDR1 MNHEY, CDR2 SVGAGI. The CDR3 is CASSRRFSRGPDRGNEAFF. In DNA form, the CDR3 reads TGTGCCAGCAGTCGCCGGTTTAGTAGAGGGCCTGATAGGGGAAATGAAGCTTTCTTT.

The chain combines TRBV9 with TRBJ1-2; D remains unclear. The ends were cut back, 4 bases at V and 5 bases at J, with 15 bases in the middle. The CDR3 is made up of 14 amino acids. Per the germline V gene, CDR1 is SGDLS and CDR2 is YYNGEE. CDR3 DNA: TGTGCCAGCAGCTCTAACACAGTGCTTTATGGCTACACCTTC. Its protein is CASSSNTVLYGYTF. The entire variable domain, with the rest obtained from reference TRBV9 and TRBJ1-2, is as follows: DSGVTQTPKHLITATGQRVTLRCSPRSGDLSVYWYQQSLDQGLQFLIQYYNGEERAKGNILERFSAQQFPDLHSELNLSSLELGDSALYFCASSSNTVLYGYTFGSGTRLTVV.

Only a few counts were recorded for this clonotype. The chain links TRBV7-3 to TRBJ2-1; D uncertain. Germline assignment: CDR1 SGHTA and CDR2 FQGTGA. CDR3 length: 18 amino acids. Trimming removed 2 bases at V and 6 bases at J, with 23 bases between. CDR3: CASSLDSELSLEVNEQFF. The CDR3 DNA sequence: TGTGCCAGCAGCTTAGATTCCGAGTTGTCCTTGGAAGTCAATGAGCAGTTCTTC. The entire variable domain, with the rest obtained from reference TRBV7-3 and TRBJ2-1, is as follows: GAGVSQTPSNKVTEKGKYVELRCDPISGHTALYWYRQSLGQGPEFLIYFQGTGAADDSGLPNDRFFAVRPEGSVSTLKIQRTERGDSAVYLCASSLDSELSLEVNEQFFGPGTRLTVL.

The sample holds many counts of this clonotype. The chain uses TRBV20-1 and TRBJ1-1; TRBD1 might be the D (5 bases). Looked up from germline, CDR1 is DFQATT and CDR2 is SNEGSKA (reference sequence). V was clipped by 3 bases and J by 7 bases, with 9 bases between them. The CDR3 extends over 11 amino acids. CDR3 loop: CSASQGIEAFF. In DNA form, the CDR3 reads TGCAGTGCTAGTCAGGGAATTGAAGCTTTCTTT.

This clonotype was counted only a few times. The chain is built from TRBV30 and TRBJ2-6, with D perhaps matching TRBD2 (5 bases). From germline, CDR1 is GTSNPN and CDR2 SVGIG (reference sequence). This CDR3 has 15 residues. Trimming left V 4 bases short and J 1 base short, with 11 bases between. The CDR3 nucleotides read TGTGCCTGGACCCGGACTCTTTCTGGGGCCAACGTCCTGACTTTC. This codes for CAWTRTLSGANVLTF.

This clonotype was counted at least ten times. The V call is TRBV9, the J call TRBJ2-5; D is unresolved. The CDR3 length is 11 residues. The ends were cut back, 7 bases at V and 7 bases at J, with 11 bases in the middle. Per the germline V gene, CDR1 is SGDLS and CDR2 is YYNGEE. The CDR3 reads CASSPGGTQYF. Here the CDR3 DNA reads TGTGCCAGCTCACCGGGCGGGACCCAGTACTTC.

The chain combines TRBV20-1 with TRBJ2-1; 12 bases fit TRBD2. Germline V gene sequence: CDR1 DFQATT, CDR2 SNEGSKA (reference sequence). The CDR3 is 17 amino acids. The trim removed 5 bases at V and 7 bases at J, leaving 15 bases unmatched. The CDR3 DNA follows: TGCAGTGCTCGCGACCCCCAACGGACTAGCGGGATTAATGAGCAGTTCTTC. It is translated as CSARDPQRTSGINEQFF.

This sequence joins TRBV7-2 and TRBJ2-3, with 15 bases matching TRBD2. V was pared by 2 bases and J by 4 bases, with 4 bases of the junction left unmatched. The CDR3 spans 17 residues. The V gene's germline CDR1 is SGHTA and CDR2 FQGNSA. CDR3 nucleotide sequence: TGTGCCAGCAGCTTACCGGGACTAGCGGGAGGCGCAGATACGCAGTATTTT. Its protein product is CASSLPGLAGGADTQYF.

The CDR3 loop reads CATSPKTRSREDTGELFF. In nucleotides, the CDR3 is TGTGCCACCAGCCCGAAAACCCGCAGCCGTGAGGACACCGGGGAGCTGTTTTTT. The chain has TRBV15 and TRBJ2-2, with no clear D. This CDR3 spans 18 amino acids. Germline V gives CDR1 LNHNV, CDR2 YYDKDF (reference sequence). The V and J ends lost 5 bases and 3 bases respectively, with 22 bases between them.

Only a few counts were recorded for this clonotype. The chain links TRBV15 to TRBJ2-2; D remains unclear. The V end was cut by 4 bases, the J end by 0 bases, with 12 bases between. This CDR3 contains 16 residues. Germline CDR1 reads LNHNV; CDR2 reads YYDKDF (reference sequence). CDR3 in amino acids: CATSTIDGANTGELFF. For the CDR3, the DNA is TGTGCCACCAGCACCATCGACGGCGCGAACACCGGGGAGCTGTTTTTT. Full variable domain (rest looked up from reference TRBV15 and TRBJ2-2): DAMVIQNPRYQVTQFGKPVTLSCSQTLNHNVMYWYQQKSSQAPKLLFHYYDKDFNNEADTPDNFQSRRPNTSFCFLDIRSPGLGDTAMYLCATSTIDGANTGELFFGEGSRLTVL.

The genes are TRBV7-9 and TRBJ1-2, with D possibly being TRBD1 (6 bases). This CDR3 spans 13 amino acids. Trimming removed 4 bases at V and 6 bases at J, with 12 bases between. The germline CDR1 and CDR2 sequences are SEHNR and FQNEAQ (reference sequence). DNA of the CDR3: TGTGCCAGCAGCTCCATGGAGGGGGATGGCTACACCTTC. Protein product: CASSSMEGDGYTF.

This clonotype was seen more than once but under ten times. The gene calls are TRBV12-3 or TRBV12-4 and TRBJ2-7; no firm D call. V was trimmed by 4 bases and J by 6 bases, leaving 10 bases between them. The CDR3 totals 12 residues. The CDR3 reads CASSSVAAEQYF. Written as DNA, the CDR3 is TGTGCCAGCAGTTCGGTAGCCGCCGAGCAGTACTTC.

This rearrangement joins TRBV12-3 or TRBV12-4 to TRBJ1-5; D is possibly TRBD1 (6 bases). There are 15 residues in the CDR3. The V end lost 7 bases, the J end lost 7 bases, and 20 bases lay between the germline ends. CDR3 residues: CASTLGGGRLQPQHF. The DNA of the CDR3 is TGTGCCAGCACCCTGGGGGGGGGGCGTCTACAGCCCCAGCATTTT.

The chain couples TRBV14 to TRBJ1-1; D not resolved. The germline V gene has CDR1 SGHDN and CDR2 FVKESK. The CDR3 is made up of 13 amino acids. With 10 bases removed from V and 3 bases from J, the gap between germline ends came to 15 bases. Written as DNA, the CDR3 is TGTGCCACCACGCCCTGGGGTTACACTGAAGCTTTCTTT. Residues: CATTPWGYTEAFF.

There are a few counts of this clonotype. The genes are TRBV24-1 and TRBJ1-5, with a possible D match to TRBD1 (5 bases). Deletions cut 4 bases from V and 9 bases from J, with 21 bases between. CDR1 and CDR2 (germline): KGHDR, SFDVKD. The CDR3 is 16 amino acids. The CDR3 is CATSELTRTRAGPQHF. The CDR3, as DNA: TGTGCCACCAGTGAACTCACGCGGACCAGGGCTGGGCCCCAGCATTTT.

This clonotype appeared a few times. The chain carries TRBV20-1 and TRBJ2-7, with no clear D. Trimming removed 5 bases at V and 5 bases at J, with 10 bases between. There are 11 residues in the CDR3. Germline lookup yields CDR1 DFQATT and CDR2 SNEGSKA (reference sequence). CDR3 loop: CSAVILNEQYF. The CDR3 DNA reads TGCAGTGCTGTTATACTCAACGAGCAGTACTTC.

V and J are TRBV20-1 and TRBJ2-5; no firm D call. The CDR3 runs 13 residues. CDR1 is DFQATT and CDR2 is SNEGSKA in the germline V gene (reference sequence). Deletions cut 0 bases from V and 2 bases from J, with 7 bases between. The CDR3 region is CSAREPVQETQYF. As DNA, the CDR3 is TGCAGTGCTAGAGAACCGGTACAAGAGACCCAGTACTTC.

This clonotype was detected once. This chain joins TRBV27 and TRBJ2-1; 11 bases agree with TRBD2. The germline V gene has CDR1 MNHEY and CDR2 SMNVEV (reference sequence). Losses at the gene ends were 6 bases for V and 6 bases for J; bases not matched to a gene: 19. The CDR3 consists of 19 residues. Here the CDR3 reads CASSPRAYLTSGETNEQFF. Written as DNA, the CDR3 is TGTGCCAGCAGCCCTAGGGCTTATCTGACTAGCGGGGAGACCAATGAGCAGTTCTTC.

This clonotype was detected a few times. The rearrangement joins TRBV11-2 to TRBJ2-3; a weak D match, TRBD1 (5 bases). The CDR3 runs to 13 residues. The V gene's germline CDR1 is SGHAT and CDR2 FQNNGV. The V gene lost 4 bases and the J gene lost 6 bases, with 11 bases spanning the gap. Written as DNA, the CDR3 is TGTGCCAGCAGCTCACAGGTTAGGGATACGCAGTATTTT. This sequence encodes CASSSQVRDTQYF.

This clonotype was observed a handful of times. The V gene is TRBV20-1, the J gene TRBJ2-7; TRBD1 matches 9 bases. The V gene end was trimmed by 7 bases and the J gene end by 0 bases; junction bases not matched to a gene: 4. CDR1 is DFQATT and CDR2 is SNEGSKA in the germline V gene (reference sequence). CDR3 length: 13 residues. The CDR3 sequence is CSVDRGASYEQYF. The CDR3 DNA sequence: TGCAGTGTAGACAGGGGGGCCTCCTACGAGCAGTACTTC.

The gene calls are TRBV7-2 and TRBJ2-1; the match to TRBD1 covers 8 bases. The CDR3 spans 16 residues. V lost 5 bases to trimming and J lost 1 base; unmatched junction nucleotides: 7. The V gene's germline CDR1 is SGHTA and CDR2 FQGNSA. In DNA, the CDR3 is TGTGCCAGCAGCCAAGGACAGGGAGGATCCTACAATGAGCAGTTCTTC. It yields the protein CASSQGQGGSYNEQFF.

The CDR3 nucleotides read TGTGCCAGCAGCCAAAGCGGGACAGGGGGCGATGAGACCCAGTACTTC. This gives the protein CASSQSGTGGDETQYF. The V and J genes are TRBV3-1 and TRBJ2-5; 12 nucleotides agree with TRBD1. There are 16 residues in the CDR3. Germline loops: CDR1 LGHDT, CDR2 YNNKEL (reference sequence). Losses at the gene ends were 2 bases for V and 5 bases for J; bases not matched to a gene: 6.

The chain is built from TRBV7-8 and TRBJ1-5; 8 bases are a match to TRBD1. The CDR3 spans 15 residues. In germline, CDR1 is SGHVS, CDR2 FQNEAQ. V lost 4 bases and J lost 1; bases outside the gene matches: 3. The DNA for the CDR3 is TGTGCCAGCAGCTCAGGGGGCATGAGCAATCAGCCCCAGCATTTT. As protein: CASSSGGMSNQPQHF.

This clonotype came up a few times. CDR3 in DNA: TGTGCCAGCAGTTTTGGTCATCAGCCCCAGCATTTT. This gives the protein CASSFGHQPQHF. The chain recombines TRBV12-3 or TRBV12-4 with TRBJ1-5; D not resolved. This CDR3 region has 12 residues. V lost 3 bases and J 5 bases, leaving 5 bases between the germline ends.

This clonotype was counted only a few times. The chain has TRBV7-9 and TRBJ2-5; D may be TRBD2 (5 bases). Trimming stripped 6 bases from V and 5 bases from J, with 13 bases between. CDR3 length: 13 amino acids. Looked up from germline, CDR1 is SEHNR and CDR2 is FQNEAQ (reference sequence). The CDR3 DNA follows: TGTGCCAGCAGTTCCGTACTAGGGGAGACCCAGTACTTC. Translating gives CASSSVLGETQYF.

The V call is TRBV29-1, the J call TRBJ2-5; 8 nucleotides line up with TRBD2. The germline gives CDR1 SQVTM, CDR2 ANQGSEA. Trimming at V came to 0 bases and at J to 5 bases, leaving 14 bases not matched to a gene. CDR3 size: 17 residues. For the CDR3, the DNA is TGCAGCGTTGAAGATACGGGAGGGGTCAGGGAAATGGAGACCCAGTACTTC. This translates into CSVEDTGGVREMETQYF.

This sequence joins TRBV4-3 and TRBJ1-2, with TRBD1 identical over 10 bases. Trimming took 0 bases from V and 2 from J; bases not matched to a gene: 15. Germline CDR1 LGHNA, CDR2 YSLEER. This CDR3 is built from 20 residues. CDR3 in amino acids: CASSQDLGRDRGVPNYGYTF. The CDR3 bases are TGCGCCAGCAGCCAAGATTTGGGCCGGGACAGGGGAGTACCCAACTATGGCTACACCTTC.

The chain has TRBV20-1 and TRBJ2-2, with D perhaps being TRBD1 or TRBD2 (5 bases each). V was cut by 5 bases and J by 0 bases, with 13 bases left in between. Germline assignment: CDR1 DFQATT and CDR2 SNEGSKA (reference sequence). The CDR3 contains 15 residues. CDR3 region: CSARRGAPNTGELFF. The DNA for the CDR3 is TGCAGTGCTCGCCGAGGGGCGCCGAACACCGGGGAGCTGTTTTTT.

The table lists this clonotype with a few counts. This chain uses TRBV5-1 with TRBJ2-4; TRBD1 might be the D (5 bases). This CDR3 comprises 14 residues. Looked up from germline, CDR1 is SGHRS and CDR2 is YFSETQ. Between the trimmed V and J ends, which lost 0 bases and 12 bases, there was a span of 16 bases. The CDR3 region has the DNA TGCGCCAGCAGCTTGGAAACAGGCTGGTTGGATCAGTACTTC. Its translation: CASSLETGWLDQYF.

The chain carries TRBV18 and TRBJ1-6, with D perhaps matching TRBD1 (5 bases). The germline V gene has CDR1 KGHSH and CDR2 LQKENI. The CDR3 is made up of 15 amino acids. V shed 2 bases and J shed 6 bases, with 11 bases lying between them. The CDR3 region is CASSPRQPPNSPLHF. As DNA, the CDR3 is TGTGCCAGCTCACCAAGACAGCCACCTAATTCACCCCTCCACTTT.

There are many counts of this clonotype. This chain uses TRBV5-1 with TRBJ1-1, with no clear D. The V end lost 4 bases, the J end lost 1 base, and 11 bases lay between the germline ends. Per the germline V gene, CDR1 is SGHRS and CDR2 is YFSETQ. This CDR3 is built from 14 residues. The CDR3 nucleotides read TGCGCCAGCAGCCCTGGACTTACGAACACTGAAGCTTTCTTT. Translating it yields CASSPGLTNTEAFF.